Following are 29 T cell receptor beta chains from one sample sequenced in a study of cytomegalovirus exposure and HLA in healthy donors. The PCR made use of 60 Vbeta and 13 Jbeta primers. TCRdb's table, derived via immunoSEQ multiplex PCR, lists solely in-frame clones and lacks some. The table shows roughly 120,000 clones, with 6.5% to 9.5% occurring only once. The material sequenced was PBMCs. The receptors come from a woman in her forties in good health and CMV-seropositive.

The rearrangement joins TRBV28 to TRBJ2-5, with 10 bases fitting TRBD1. Germline V gene sequence: CDR1 MDHEN, CDR2 SYDVKM. Trimming cost V 3 bases and J 4 bases; bases outside gene matches: 11. CDR3 size: 17 residues. The CDR3 spells CASSFPTGGWRRETQYF. The CDR3 bases are TGTGCCAGCAGTTTCCCGACAGGGGGCTGGCGAAGAGAGACCCAGTACTTC.

The CDR3 loop is CASRMGLPGYTEAFF. The CDR3 bases are TGTGCCAGTAGGATGGGGCTCCCGGGCTACACTGAAGCTTTCTTT. This chain connects TRBV19 to TRBJ1-1; TRBD1 is a possible D gene (5 bases). Germline lookup yields CDR1 LNHDA and CDR2 SQIVND (reference sequence). The CDR3 sequence is 15 residues long. Trimming removed 6 bases from V and 3 bases from J, with 17 bases in between.

This clone was picked up a small number of times. The V gene is TRBV25-1, the J gene TRBJ1-6; D is undetermined. The V gene's germline CDR1 is MGHDK and CDR2 SYGVNS. Trimming left V 4 bases short and J 8 bases short, with 6 bases between. The CDR3 is 12 amino acids. This CDR3 reads CASSVAYSPLHF. The CDR3, as DNA: TGTGCCAGCAGTGTTGCGTATTCACCCCTCCACTTT.

This clone was seen more than once but under ten times. CDR3: CASSLRSGLNTGELFF. The CDR3 nucleotides are TGCGCCAGCAGCTTGCGGAGCGGACTGAACACCGGGGAGCTGTTTTTT. V is TRBV5-1 and J is TRBJ2-2, with D possibly matching TRBD2 (5 bases). CDR1 is SGHRS, CDR2 YFSETQ, per germline. This CDR3 is built from 16 residues. Trimming took 1 base from V and 1 from J, leaving 11 bases between them.

The V gene is TRBV30, the J gene TRBJ1-1; D is unclear. Germline V gives CDR1 GTSNPN, CDR2 SVGIG (reference sequence). The V gene lost 4 bases and the J gene lost 1 base, with 22 bases spanning the gap. The CDR3 is 17 residues long. The CDR3 sequence: CAWTVAGDSRWNTEAFF. The DNA for the CDR3 is TGTGCCTGGACCGTAGCGGGAGATTCAAGGTGGAACACTGAAGCTTTCTTT.

This clone has more than one count but fewer than ten. The rearrangement uses TRBV7-9 and TRBJ1-2, with D tentatively TRBD1 (5 bases). The CDR3 is 15 residues long. The V end was cut by 1 base, the J end by 0 bases, with 9 bases between. Germline values: CDR1 SEHNR, CDR2 FQNEAQ (reference sequence). CDR3 amino acids: CASSLGSGPNYGYTF. The CDR3 DNA is TGTGCCAGCAGCTTAGGGTCAGGGCCTAACTATGGCTACACCTTC.

There are a few counts of this clone. The genes are TRBV7-9 and TRBJ1-2; 12 positions agree with TRBD1. This CDR3 has 14 residues. Germline assignment: CDR1 SEHNR and CDR2 FQNEAQ (reference sequence). V was clipped by 4 bases and J by 10 bases; unmatched bases: 7. In nucleotides, the CDR3 is TGTGCCAGCAGCTCCGGGACAGGGGGCGTTTCCTACACCTTC. Its protein product is CASSSGTGGVSYTF.

V gene TRBV10-1 combines with J gene TRBJ2-5; 7 nucleotides agree with TRBD1. The J call may be mistaken, given a closer DNA end match to TRBJ2-7. The CDR3 is 13 amino acids. Per germline, CDR1 WNHNN and CDR2 SYGVQD (reference sequence). The chain's CDR3 is CASSETGEYEQYF. The CDR3 nucleotides are TGCGCCAGCAGTGAGACAGGGGAGTACGAGCAGTACTTC.

The table lists this clone with many counts. The gene calls are TRBV5-6 and TRBJ1-4; the D is unclear. The CDR3 totals 13 residues. Trimming pared 5 bases from V and 6 bases from J, leaving 11 bases between. Germline CDR1 reads SGHDT; CDR2 reads YYEEEE. DNA for the CDR3: TGTGCCAGCAGTGAACAGAGGGATGAAAAACTGTTTTTT. Protein product: CASSEQRDEKLFF.

The chain uses TRBV9 and TRBJ2-1, with D perhaps TRBD2 (7 bases). This CDR3 comprises 17 residues. CDR1 is SGDLS and CDR2 is YYNGEE in the germline V gene. Trimming cost V 1 base and J 5 bases, with 19 bases left between them. CDR3 protein: CASSVSGGRSLNNEQFF. The CDR3 DNA reads TGTGCCAGCAGCGTATCGGGGGGCAGGAGTCTCAACAATGAGCAGTTCTTC.

This chain uses TRBV28 with TRBJ1-6; 9 nucleotides line up with TRBD1. There are 16 residues in the CDR3. CDR1 MDHEN and CDR2 SYDVKM come from the germline V gene. Trimming took 5 bases from V and 7 from J; bases not matched to a gene: 9. DNA of the CDR3: TGTGCCAGCAGTACTCGGACAGGGGCGTTGAATTCACCCCTCCACTTT. Translating it yields CASSTRTGALNSPLHF.

V usage is TRBV18 and J usage is TRBJ1-1; unclear D gene. Deletions cut 4 bases from V and 0 bases from J, with 12 bases between. This CDR3 has 15 residues. Germline CDR1 reads KGHSH; CDR2 reads LQKENI. In DNA, the CDR3 is TGTGCCAGCTCACAAGAGGTCGTAATGAACACTGAAGCTTTCTTT. It codes for CASSQEVVMNTEAFF.

This clone was counted between two and nine times. The rearrangement uses TRBV10-1 and TRBJ2-7; D possibly corresponds to TRBD1 (6 bases). The germline V gene encodes CDR1 WNHNN and CDR2 SYGVQD (reference sequence). The CDR3 runs 14 residues. V lost 2 bases and J 4 bases, leaving 12 bases between the germline ends. CDR3 sequence reads: CASSEVRGKYEQYF. The CDR3, as DNA: TGCGCCAGCAGTGAGGTGAGGGGGAAGTACGAGCAGTACTTC.

This clone has just a few counts. This sequence joins TRBV28 and TRBJ1-1; D may be TRBD1 (6 bases). CDR3 length: 15 amino acids. V was shortened by 2 bases and J by 1 base, with 11 bases between the two germline ends. Per the germline V gene, CDR1 is MDHEN and CDR2 is SYDVKM. CDR3 sequence reads: CASSLPGAGNTEAFF. As DNA, the CDR3 is TGTGCCAGCAGTTTACCAGGGGCAGGGAACACTGAAGCTTTCTTT.

This clone turned up a few times. V and J are TRBV4-2 and TRBJ2-3; weak D call: TRBD2 (7 bases). The CDR3 runs to 16 residues. V lost 1 base, J lost 4 bases, and 15 bases lay in between. CDR1 is LGHNA, CDR2 YNFKEQ, per germline. The CDR3 nucleotides are TGTGCCAGCAGCCAAGTAGGTGGGGGGGGGCCAGATACGCAGTATTTT. This gives the protein CASSQVGGGGPDTQYF.

The chain couples TRBV25-1 to TRBJ1-2; no definite D call. Germline lookup yields CDR1 MGHDK and CDR2 SYGVNS. The CDR3 covers 13 residues. V was shortened by 5 bases and J by 2 bases, with 9 bases between the two germline ends. CDR3 region: CASSPPENYGYTF. The CDR3 nucleotides read TGTGCCAGCAGTCCCCCTGAGAACTATGGCTACACCTTC.

This clone was counted only a few times. The chain joins TRBV4-1 to TRBJ2-2; tentative D call: TRBD1 (6 bases). Germline V lookup: CDR1 MGHRA, CDR2 YSYEKL. V dropped 3 bases and J dropped 5 bases, with 13 bases sitting between them. This CDR3 comprises 15 residues. In DNA, the CDR3 is TGCGCCAGCAGCCATGCTCTTAGGGGGACCGGGGAGCTGTTTTTT. Protein: CASSHALRGTGELFF.

The sample holds a few counts of this clone. The CDR3 DNA reads TGTGCCTGGAGTCGGGTATACTACATGAACACTGAAGCTTTCTTT. Protein product: CAWSRVYYMNTEAFF. The chain employs TRBV30 and TRBJ1-1, with unresolved D. Trimming took 2 bases from V and 0 from J, leaving 13 bases between them. Germline V CDR1 and CDR2: GTSNPN, SVGIG (reference sequence). The CDR3 is 15 residues long.

The J gene is TRBJ2-1, the V gene TRBV27, with TRBD1 as a possible D gene (5 bases). Trimming cost V 4 bases and J 9 bases, with 13 bases left between them. CDR3 length equals 13 residues. Germline CDR1 is MNHEY and CDR2 is SMNVEV (reference sequence). CDR3 coding DNA: TGTGCCAGCAGTTCGCAGGGTAGGGCTGAGCAGTTCTTC. Translation gives CASSSQGRAEQFF.

This clone was recorded a few times. The chain employs TRBV18 and TRBJ2-5, with TRBD2 matching 7 bases. The germline V gene has CDR1 KGHSH and CDR2 LQKENI. The trim removed 3 bases at V and 8 bases at J, leaving 12 bases unmatched. The CDR3 is 15 residues long. This chain's CDR3 is CASSPNVSGPKTQYF. The CDR3, as DNA: TGTGCCAGCTCACCCAACGTTAGCGGGCCGAAAACCCAGTACTTC. Together with reference TRBV18 and TRBJ2-5, the CDR3 gives the full variable domain: NAGVMQNPRHLVRRRGQEARLRCSPMKGHSHVYWYRQLPEEGLKFMVYLQKENIIDESGMPKERFSAEFPKEGPSILRIQQVVRGDSAAYFCASSPNVSGPKTQYFGPGTRLLVL.

Written as DNA, the CDR3 is TGTGCCAGCAGTAGACAGGGTATAGACTACGAGCAGTACTTC. It encodes CASSRQGIDYEQYF. The rearrangement joins TRBV6-5 to TRBJ2-7; 7 positions agree with TRBD1. V gave up 5 bases and J gave up 3 bases; unmatched junction bases: 7. The germline gives CDR1 MNHEY, CDR2 SVGAGI. The CDR3 contains 14 residues.

This chain uses TRBV15 with TRBJ1-3; maybe TRBD1 (5 bases). V gave up 0 bases and J gave up 0 bases, with 12 bases separating them. The CDR3 is made up of 17 amino acids. Germline-derived CDR1 and CDR2 are LNHNV and YYDKDF (reference sequence). CDR3 nucleotide sequence: TGTGCCACCAGCAGAGATGGGGGGGATAGCTCTGGAAACACCATATATTTT. Its translation is CATSRDGGDSSGNTIYF. Looking up the rest from reference TRBV15 and TRBJ1-3 gives the full variable domain: DAMVIQNPRYQVTQFGKPVTLSCSQTLNHNVMYWYQQKSSQAPKLLFHYYDKDFNNEADTPDNFQSRRPNTSFCFLDIRSPGLGDTAMYLCATSRDGGDSSGNTIYFGEGSWLTVV.

The chain has TRBV9 and TRBJ1-2; D possibly corresponds to TRBD1 (5 bases). Trimming pared 3 bases from V and 7 bases from J, leaving 10 bases between. Germline V lookup: CDR1 SGDLS, CDR2 YYNGEE. CDR3 size: 12 residues. The CDR3 DNA reads TGTGCCAGCAGCGAAGGGGCCCGTGGCTACACCTTC. Its translation is CASSEGARGYTF.

This clone was counted between two and nine times. In DNA, the CDR3 is TGTGCCAGCTCACTGAGGACAGGGGGGAGCGGTTCACCCCTCCACTTT. It is translated as CASSLRTGGSGSPLHF. The J gene is TRBJ1-6, the V gene TRBV18; the match to TRBD1 covers 10 bases. The CDR3 contains 16 residues. V shed 4 bases and J 9 bases; nucleotides not matched to a gene: 9. CDR1 is KGHSH and CDR2 is LQKENI in the germline V gene.

The rearrangement uses TRBV30 and TRBJ2-7, with 8 bases lining up with TRBD1. Trimming cost V 2 bases and J 6 bases; bases outside gene matches: 9. This CDR3 comprises 14 residues. The V gene's germline CDR1 is GTSNPN and CDR2 SVGIG (reference sequence). CDR3 sequence: CAWSPRTGLGEQYF. The CDR3 bases are TGTGCCTGGAGTCCCCGGACAGGGCTTGGCGAGCAGTACTTC.

In its sample, this clone was seen a few times. The rearrangement joins TRBV5-1 to TRBJ2-1; 7 bases align to TRBD1. V trimming: 4 bases; J trimming: 0 bases; junction bases outside the gene matches: 10. CDR1 is SGHRS and CDR2 is YFSETQ in the germline V gene. The CDR3 sequence is 17 residues long. CDR3 residues: CASSPEPTGSSYNEQFF. CDR3 bases: TGCGCCAGCAGCCCAGAGCCGACAGGGAGCTCCTACAATGAGCAGTTCTTC. The entire variable domain, with the rest obtained from reference TRBV5-1 and TRBJ2-1, is as follows: KAGVTQTPRYLIKTRGQQVTLSCSPISGHRSVSWYQQTPGQGLQFLFEYFSETQRNKGNFPGRFSGRQFSNSRSEMNVSTLELGDSALYLCASSPEPTGSSYNEQFFGPGTRLTVL.

This clone was observed a few times. This chain joins TRBV6-5 and TRBJ2-1; TRBD2 aligns across 14 bases. The CDR3 has 16 amino acids. Germline CDR1 and CDR2: MNHEY and SVGAGI. V lost 0 bases to trimming and J lost 8 bases; unmatched junction nucleotides: 3. CDR3 amino acids: CASSYSTSGGADEQFF. Here the CDR3 DNA reads TGTGCCAGCAGTTACTCGACTAGCGGGGGGGCGGATGAGCAGTTCTTC.

A word on this clone: Lacking the conserved final phenylalanine or tryptophan, this CDR3 likely reflects a read error. The DNA is left out, because the CDR3 cannot be placed on it with certainty; the CDR3 is given as TCRdb lists it. Additional DNA sequences in this sample encode the identical CDR3. The chain is built from TRBV6-5 and TRBJ2-2; TRBD1, as called in the table, went unchecked against the DNA. Per germline, CDR1 MNHEY and CDR2 SVGAGI. With termini counted, the CDR3 has 14 amino acids. The chain's CDR3 is CASSYIGPTGEMFL.

The chain links TRBV2 to TRBJ1-1, with a possible D match to TRBD1 (6 bases). Germline CDR1 and CDR2: SNHLY and FYNNEI. Trimming took off 5 bases at V and 5 bases at J, with 15 bases between the two ends. The CDR3 is 14 amino acids. The CDR3 loop reads CASSSPDSWTEAFF. CDR3 coding DNA: TGTGCCAGCAGTTCTCCGGACAGTTGGACTGAAGCTTTCTTT.